The 24 T cell receptor beta chains below were found in one sample sequenced in a study of T cell responses to AZD1222 COVID-19 vaccine. Sequencing was performed with immunoSEQ multiplex PCR; in TCRdb, only in-frame clones are kept and a portion is missing. The sample has some 160,000 clones; 90% to 95% are singletons. The sequencing here drew on peripheral blood, taken on day 0 of AZD1222 vaccination. The receptors originated from an adult in good health.

The rearrangement links TRBV23-1 to TRBJ1-4; D is possibly TRBD1 (5 bases). TRBV23-1 is treated as an ORF (open reading frame) with a function not yet certain. This CDR3 has 20 amino acids. Trimming stripped 0 bases from V and 0 bases from J, with 20 bases between. CDR3 protein: CASSQSWDSVRQSTNEKLFF. The DNA for the CDR3 is TGCGCCAGCAGTCAATCGTGGGATTCTGTGCGACAGTCAACTAATGAAAAACTGTTTTTT.

The chain carries TRBV18 and TRBJ1-5; D ambiguous. Per the germline V gene, CDR1 is KGHSH and CDR2 is LQKENI. This CDR3 contains 16 residues. With 2 bases removed from V and 0 bases from J, the gap between germline ends came to 11 bases. The DNA for the CDR3 is TGTGCCAGCTCACCAAATTACGCAGATAGCAATCAGCCCCAGCATTTT. It specifies CASSPNYADSNQPQHF.

The V gene is TRBV6-5, the J gene TRBJ1-1; D possibly corresponds to TRBD1 (5 bases). The CDR3 covers 14 residues. Looked up from germline, CDR1 is MNHEY and CDR2 is SVGAGI. With 0 bases removed from V and 8 bases from J, the gap between germline ends came to 13 bases. The CDR3 DNA sequence: TGTGCCAGCAGTTACTCGAGGCGGACACAGGAAGCTTTCTTT. Translation gives CASSYSRRTQEAFF.

The chain links TRBV19 to TRBJ1-6; maybe TRBD1 (6 bases). The CDR3 is 15 residues long. Trimming removed 6 bases from V and 5 bases from J, with 14 bases in between. Germline-derived CDR1 and CDR2 are LNHDA and SQIVND (reference sequence). CDR3 in amino acids: CASSPHTGHNSPLHF. The DNA for the CDR3 is TGTGCCAGTAGCCCCCACACAGGGCATAATTCACCCCTCCACTTT.

The chain couples TRBV3-1 (or the pseudogene TRBV3-2) to TRBJ2-7, with 8 bases fitting TRBD2. Germline values: CDR1 LGHDT, CDR2 YNNKEL (reference sequence). Trimming cost V 4 bases and J 7 bases; bases outside gene matches: 9. This CDR3 comprises 14 residues. As DNA, the CDR3 is TGTGCCAGCAGCCCACAGATTCGGGGGGGAGAGCAGTACTTC. Its protein is CASSPQIRGGEQYF.

The J gene is TRBJ2-5, the V gene TRBV18; D remains ambiguous. Germline CDR1 is KGHSH and CDR2 is LQKENI. There are 12 residues in the CDR3. V was pared by 3 bases and J by 4 bases, with 6 bases between. DNA for the CDR3: TGTGCCAGCTCACCGGTAGGAGAGACCCAGTACTTC. The encoded protein is CASSPVGETQYF.

The rearrangement joins TRBV18 to TRBJ2-7; 7 positions agree with TRBD2. Germline V lookup: CDR1 KGHSH, CDR2 LQKENI. The CDR3 length is 14 residues. The trim removed 2 bases at V and 1 base at J, leaving 2 bases unmatched. CDR3 in amino acids: CASSPREGSYEQYF. The CDR3 nucleotides are TGTGCCAGCTCACCAAGGGAGGGTTCCTACGAGCAGTACTTC.

This chain connects TRBV19 to TRBJ1-1; possible D gene TRBD1, 6 bases. The CDR3 extends over 16 amino acids. Trimming pared 3 bases from V and 0 bases from J, leaving 14 bases between. Germline V gene lookup returns CDR1 LNHDA and CDR2 SQIVND (reference sequence). The CDR3 loop reads CASSIGGTGMNTEAFF. DNA of the CDR3: TGTGCCAGTAGTATCGGGGGCACAGGGATGAACACTGAAGCTTTCTTT.

This chain uses TRBV10-3 with TRBJ2-1; 7 bases map to TRBD1. The CDR3 runs to 15 residues. The germline CDR1 and CDR2 sequences are ENHRY and SYGVKD. Trimming cost V 7 bases and J 8 bases; bases outside gene matches: 14. The DNA for the CDR3 is TGTGCCATCAAGCAGGACAGGCTGAATTACGATGAGCAGTTCTTC. It yields the protein CAIKQDRLNYDEQFF.

This sequence joins TRBV7-9 and TRBJ2-7; 9 bases are a match to TRBD2. Germline V gene data show CDR1 as SEHNR and CDR2 as FQNEAQ (reference sequence). This CDR3 comprises 16 residues. With V trimmed by 2 bases and J by 3 bases, 8 bases remained unmatched. CDR3 in DNA: TGTGCCAGCAGCTTAACCTATAGCGGGGGTTTCTACGAGCAGTACTTC. Translating gives CASSLTYSGGFYEQYF.

The rearrangement uses TRBV5-1 and TRBJ2-3; TRBD1 might be the D (5 bases). The length of the CDR3 is 15 residues. V was pared by 0 bases and J by 4 bases, with 12 bases between. CDR1 and CDR2 (germline): SGHRS, YFSETQ. The CDR3 region is CASSLVRVEADTQYF. As DNA, the CDR3 is TGCGCCAGCAGCTTGGTCAGGGTCGAAGCAGATACGCAGTATTTT.

J is TRBJ1-5 and V is TRBV15, with D perhaps TRBD1 (6 bases). The germline CDR1 and CDR2 sequences are LNHNV and YYDKDF (reference sequence). The CDR3 loop spans 15 amino acids. Trimming removed 6 bases from V and 1 base from J, with 13 bases in between. The chain's CDR3 is CATSPGGGSNQPQHF. As DNA, the CDR3 is TGTGCCACCAGTCCCGGAGGGGGAAGCAATCAGCCCCAGCATTTT.

This rearrangement joins TRBV3-1 (or the pseudogene TRBV3-2) to TRBJ1-6; no clear D gene. The CDR3 is 14 residues long. From germline, CDR1 is LGHDT and CDR2 YNNKEL (reference sequence). Trimming took 3 bases from V and 6 from J, leaving 9 bases between them. CDR3 loop: CASSQVRLNSPLHF. CDR3 DNA sequence: TGTGCCAGCAGCCAGGTTCGACTTAATTCACCCCTCCACTTT.

This chain links TRBV7-2 with TRBJ1-4; D is undetermined. In germline, CDR1 is SGHTA, CDR2 FQGNSA. The CDR3 covers 15 residues. V was pared by 5 bases and J by 1 base, with 11 bases between. The CDR3 is CASSALRGTNEKLFF. In DNA, the CDR3 is TGTGCCAGCAGCGCCCTCCGAGGAACTAATGAAAAACTGTTTTTT. The complete variable domain, with remaining parts taken from reference TRBV7-2 and TRBJ1-4, reads GAGVSQSPSNKVTEKGKDVELRCDPISGHTALYWYRQSLGQGLEFLIYFQGNSAPDKSGLPSDRFSAERTGGSVSTLTIQRTQQEDSAVYLCASSALRGTNEKLFFGSGTQLSVL.

V and J are TRBV5-4 and TRBJ1-4; D possibly corresponds to TRBD1 (6 bases). Germline CDR1 is SGHNT and CDR2 is YYREEE (reference sequence). The V and J ends lost 3 bases and 5 bases respectively, with 17 bases between them. This CDR3 has 16 residues. The CDR3 is CASSYGFDRPNEKLFF. DNA of the CDR3: TGTGCCAGCAGCTATGGTTTCGACAGGCCAAATGAAAAACTGTTTTTT.

V is TRBV30 and J is TRBJ1-2, with TRBD1 matching over 7 bases. The germline CDR1 and CDR2 sequences are GTSNPN and SVGIG (reference sequence). The length of the CDR3 is 12 residues. Trimming cost V 0 bases and J 6 bases; bases outside gene matches: 1. The CDR3 DNA follows: TGTGCCTGGAGTGTGCAGGGGGATGGCTACACCTTC. This translates into CAWSVQGDGYTF.

The chain joins TRBV20-1 to TRBJ2-5, with D unclear. Between the trimmed V and J ends, which lost 5 bases and 5 bases, there was a span of 6 bases. CDR1 and CDR2 from the germline V gene are DFQATT and SNEGSKA (reference sequence). This CDR3 is 10 amino acids long. CDR3 bases: TGCAGTGCTGGCCGGGAGACCCAGTACTTC. Translating gives CSAGRETQYF.

This chain links TRBV9 with TRBJ1-5; D gene ambiguous. This CDR3 region has 14 residues. Germline lookup yields CDR1 SGDLS and CDR2 YYNGEE. The V and J ends lost 3 bases and 0 bases respectively, with 7 bases between them. The CDR3 protein is CASSATTSNQPQHF. CDR3 DNA: TGTGCCAGCAGCGCCACTACTAGCAATCAGCCCCAGCATTTT.

The chain is built from TRBV7-8 and TRBJ1-1; D is possibly TRBD1 (5 bases). The germline V gene encodes CDR1 SGHVS and CDR2 FQNEAQ. Trimming removed 7 bases from V and 10 bases from J, with 19 bases in between. The CDR3 covers 13 residues. CDR3 sequence: CASTDPPFGAAFF. The CDR3 DNA sequence: TGTGCCAGCACGGACCCTCCGTTTGGGGCAGCTTTCTTT. Using reference TRBV7-8 and TRBJ1-1 for the parts outside the CDR3, the full variable domain is GAGVSQSPRYKVAKRGQDVALRCDPISGHVSLFWYQQALGQGPEFLTYFQNEAQLDKSGLPSDRFFAERPEGSVSTLKIQRTQQEDSAVYLCASTDPPFGAAFFGQGTRLTVV.

The rearrangement links TRBV7-8 to TRBJ1-5; D is ambiguous. The V gene's germline CDR1 is SGHVS and CDR2 FQNEAQ. The CDR3 has 17 amino acids. Trimming left V 1 base short and J 4 bases short, with 17 bases between. For the CDR3, the DNA is TGTGCCAGCAGCTTAGACCGGGCCGGGGAAAAGAATCAGCCCCAGCATTTT. Its protein product is CASSLDRAGEKNQPQHF.

The V gene is TRBV14, the J gene TRBJ2-7, with D unresolved. Deletions cut 4 bases from V and 5 bases from J, with 6 bases between. The CDR3 covers 11 residues. CDR1 SGHDN and CDR2 FVKESK come from the germline V gene. The chain's CDR3 is CASSPPNEQYF. The CDR3 nucleotides read TGTGCCAGCAGCCCCCCTAACGAGCAGTACTTC.

The CDR3 DNA is TGTGCCAGCAGCTCATTGGCGACACCCGGAGAAAAACTGTTTTTT. Protein: CASSSLATPGEKLFF. The rearrangement uses TRBV7-2 and TRBJ1-4; no reliable D call. This CDR3 has 15 amino acids. V shed 4 bases and J shed 8 bases, with 17 bases lying between them. Germline lookup yields CDR1 SGHTA and CDR2 FQGNSA.

The rearrangement uses TRBV30 and TRBJ2-7; D gene unclear. CDR3 length: 12 amino acids. Germline lookup yields CDR1 GTSNPN and CDR2 SVGIG (reference sequence). V was trimmed by 4 bases and J by 4 bases, leaving 11 bases between them. The CDR3 loop reads CAWTNNHYEQYF. The DNA of the CDR3 is TGTGCCTGGACGAATAATCATTACGAGCAGTACTTC. The full variable domain, its missing parts supplied by reference TRBV30 and TRBJ2-7, is SQTIHQWPATLVQPVGSPLSLECTVEGTSNPNLYWYRQAAGRGLQLLFYSVGIGQISSEVPQNLSASRPQDRQFILSSKKLLLSDSGFYLCAWTNNHYEQYFGPGTRLTVT.

V is TRBV5-1 and J is TRBJ2-3, with D tentatively TRBD2 (6 bases). CDR1 is SGHRS and CDR2 is YFSETQ in the germline V gene. The V end lost 0 bases, the J end lost 0 bases, and 11 bases lay between the germline ends. The CDR3 loop spans 16 amino acids. The CDR3 protein is CASSLGSGLSTDTQYF. In nucleotides, the CDR3 is TGCGCCAGCAGCTTGGGAAGCGGACTAAGCACAGATACGCAGTATTTT. Complete variable domain (other parts from reference TRBV5-1 and TRBJ2-3): KAGVTQTPRYLIKTRGQQVTLSCSPISGHRSVSWYQQTPGQGLQFLFEYFSETQRNKGNFPGRFSGRQFSNSRSEMNVSTLELGDSALYLCASSLGSGLSTDTQYFGPGTRLTVL.